This TCR beta chain was profiled in a study of T-cell memory formation after mild COVID-19. TCRdb ran MiXCR on the 5' RACE reads and lists one entry per CDR3 protein. The data contain under 350,000 distinct CDR3 sequences, about 16% of them singletons. This clonotype has a handful of counts. The material sequenced was PBMCs or a T cell subset sorted from them (not recorded which). The receptor comes from a man younger than 35 who had mild COVID-19 (a few samples of this study predate the infection). Cell type and time point are not known.

The CDR3 DNA reads as TGCAGCGCGGACAGGGCAGGCGAGCAGTACTTC. Encoded protein: CSADRAGEQYF. J is TRBJ2-7 and V is TRBV20-1; TRBD1 matches at 8 bases. The germline V gene has CDR1 DFQATT and CDR2 SNEGSKA (reference sequence). This CDR3 spans 11 amino acids.